The 26 T cell receptor beta chains reported below all come from one sample, sequenced in a study of OX40 agonist ivuxolimab in advanced cancers. The data were produced by immunoSEQ multiplex PCR, yet TCRdb's version contains in-frame clones alone and is incomplete. The sample holds nearly 110,000 clones, less than 95% seen once. The input for sequencing was CD4+ or CD8+ T cells sorted from blood, taken in a trial of the OX40 agonist ivuxolimab. These receptors were collected from an adult with an advanced solid tumor such as melanoma, head and neck, liver or kidney cancer.

The DNA for the CDR3 is TGCGCCAGCAGCTTGGCCTGGCAGTTGAAGACCCAGTACTTC. Its translation is CASSLAWQLKTQYF. The J gene is TRBJ2-5, the V gene TRBV5-1; D ambiguous. This CDR3 spans 14 amino acids. The germline V gene encodes CDR1 SGHRS and CDR2 YFSETQ. The V end lost 0 bases, the J end lost 6 bases, and 12 bases lay between the germline ends.

This rearrangement joins TRBV5-4 to TRBJ1-1, with 8 bases lining up with TRBD1. V shed 5 bases and J 1 base; nucleotides not matched to a gene: 4. Per the germline V gene, CDR1 is SGHNT and CDR2 is YYREEE (reference sequence). This CDR3 has 14 residues. The CDR3, as DNA: TGTGCCAGCAGTCGACAGGGGAGGAACACTGAAGCTTTCTTT. Protein: CASSRQGRNTEAFF.

For the CDR3, the DNA is TGTGCCAGCAGGCCGGACAGAGTAAATTCACCCCTCCACTTT. Residues: CASRPDRVNSPLHF. The chain links TRBV6-1 to TRBJ1-6, with a tentative D call TRBD1 (6 bases). The CDR3 runs to 14 residues. Germline V gene data show CDR1 as MNHNS and CDR2 as SASEGT. Trimming took off 6 bases at V and 7 bases at J, with 13 bases between the two ends.

The chain joins TRBV11-1 to TRBJ2-7; a weak D match, TRBD1 (5 bases). CDR1 is SGHAT, CDR2 FQDESV, per germline (reference sequence). The CDR3 length is 12 residues. The germline V and J ends were trimmed by 6 bases and 3 bases, with 9 bases remaining between them. CDR3 protein: CASRTDSYEQYF. The CDR3 DNA sequence: TGTGCCAGCAGAACCGACAGCTACGAGCAGTACTTC. Based on the CDR3 plus reference TRBV11-1 and TRBJ2-7, the full variable domain is EAEVAQSPRYKITEKSQAVAFWCDPISGHATLYWYRQILGQGPELLVQFQDESVVDDSQLPKDRFSAERLKGVDSTLKIQPAELGDSAMYLCASRTDSYEQYFGPGTRLTVT.

The V and J genes are TRBV29-1 and TRBJ2-3, with a possible D match to TRBD2 (5 bases). Germline CDR1 SQVTM, CDR2 ANQGSEA. Trimming took 6 bases from V and 2 from J, leaving 9 bases between them. The CDR3 sequence is 12 residues long. The CDR3 protein is CSVRTDTDTQYF. Here the CDR3 DNA reads TGCAGCGTGAGGACTGACACAGATACGCAGTATTTT.

The V call is TRBV30, the J call TRBJ1-2; TRBD1 matches at 7 bases. The V gene's germline CDR1 is GTSNPN and CDR2 SVGIG (reference sequence). The CDR3 runs to 14 residues. After removal of 1 base from V and 8 bases from J, the junction contained 10 bases not matched to a gene. The CDR3 loop is CAWSATGRGEGYTF. In nucleotides, the CDR3 is TGTGCCTGGAGTGCGACAGGGCGGGGAGAAGGCTACACCTTC.

The V and J genes are TRBV27 and TRBJ1-2, with D unresolved. Germline lookup yields CDR1 MNHEY and CDR2 SMNVEV (reference sequence). CDR3 length: 12 residues. V was cut by 7 bases and J by 8 bases, with 14 bases left in between. The CDR3 reads CASTSGQRGYTF. CDR3 in DNA: TGTGCCAGCACGTCCGGCCAGCGGGGCTACACCTTC.

The J gene is TRBJ1-4, the V gene TRBV19; 8 bases fit TRBD1. This CDR3 contains 14 residues. CDR1 and CDR2 from the germline V gene are LNHDA and SQIVND (reference sequence). V was clipped by 8 bases and J by 5 bases; unmatched bases: 7. CDR3 sequence reads: CASGGQGENEKLFF. DNA for the CDR3: TGTGCCAGTGGCGGACAGGGTGAGAATGAAAAACTGTTTTTT.

The V call is TRBV10-3, the J call TRBJ2-5, with D perhaps assigned TRBD1 or TRBD2 (6 bases each). Per germline, CDR1 ENHRY and CDR2 SYGVKD. V was trimmed by 3 bases and J by 4 bases, leaving 12 bases between them. This CDR3 has 14 residues. The CDR3 loop is CAISDQGRGETQYF. CDR3 DNA: TGTGCCATCAGTGATCAGGGGCGGGGAGAGACCCAGTACTTC.

The V and J genes are TRBV21-1 and TRBJ1-5; TRBD1 was called by the table and not checked on the DNA. TRBV21-1 is recorded as a pseudogene. CDR3 length: 14 amino acids. This CDR3 reads CASSVQGSRQPQHF. The CDR3 DNA sequence: TGTGCCAGCAGCGTACAGGGATCAAGGCAGCCCCAGCATTTT.

The V call is TRBV19, the J call TRBJ1-4; D is undetermined. This CDR3 is built from 15 residues. The ends were cut back, 1 base at V and 8 bases at J, with 14 bases in the middle. CDR1 is LNHDA and CDR2 is SQIVND in the germline V gene (reference sequence). The CDR3 DNA reads TGTGCCAGTAGTATAGGGGCCTCGCAGGCCGAAAAACTGTTTTTT. As protein: CASSIGASQAEKLFF.

The chain uses TRBV6-5 and TRBJ2-3, with 8 bases matching TRBD1. J gave up 0 bases and V 6 bases, and 5 bases lay outside the gene matches. CDR3 length: 15 amino acids. The V gene's germline CDR1 is MNHEY and CDR2 SVGAGI. The CDR3 protein is CASRRQGLSTDTQYF. As DNA, the CDR3 is TGTGCCAGCAGAAGACAGGGGCTGAGCACAGATACGCAGTATTTT.

The rearrangement uses TRBV2 and TRBJ1-2; a possible D gene is TRBD1 (5 bases). Germline V gene sequence: CDR1 SNHLY, CDR2 FYNNEI. Trimming removed 6 bases from V and 4 bases from J, with 12 bases in between. This CDR3 has 13 residues. The CDR3 protein is CASRRGIGYGYTF. In nucleotides, the CDR3 is TGTGCCAGCAGGAGGGGCATTGGCTATGGCTACACCTTC.

This chain links TRBV7-2 with TRBJ1-4; D gene unclear. Trimming shortened V by 5 bases and J by 8 bases, and 9 bases separated the two germline ends. Looked up from germline, CDR1 is SGHTA and CDR2 is FQGNSA. This CDR3 comprises 12 residues. CDR3 DNA: TGTGCCAGCAGCGCGTCTGGGGAAAAACTGTTTTTT. Encoded protein: CASSASGEKLFF. The full variable domain, in which reference TRBV7-2 and TRBJ1-4 provide the parts outside the CDR3, is GAGVSQSPSNKVTEKGKDVELRCDPISGHTALYWYRQSLGQGLEFLIYFQGNSAPDKSGLPSDRFSAERTGGSVSTLTIQRTQQEDSAVYLCASSASGEKLFFGSGTQLSVL.

V and J are TRBV28 and TRBJ2-7; D assignment may be TRBD1 or TRBD2 (7 bases each). V lost 7 bases and J lost 5, with 15 bases in between. Germline CDR1 and CDR2: MDHEN and SYDVKM. The CDR3 is 13 residues long. CDR3 amino acids: CASTPGGGDEQYF. The CDR3 DNA sequence: TGTGCCAGCACCCCAGGGGGAGGGGACGAGCAGTACTTC.

V usage is TRBV6-5 and J usage is TRBJ1-5; D unclear. This CDR3 is built from 13 residues. The germline V gene encodes CDR1 MNHEY and CDR2 SVGAGI. V was cut by 6 bases and J by 2 bases, with 8 bases left in between. This CDR3 reads CASSTRGNQPQHF. For the CDR3, the DNA is TGTGCCAGCAGCACACGGGGCAATCAGCCCCAGCATTTT.

The rearrangement joins TRBV7-8 to TRBJ1-1; TRBD1 is a possible D gene (6 bases). This CDR3 has 14 residues. With 5 bases removed from V and 6 bases from J, the gap between germline ends came to 16 bases. Per germline, CDR1 SGHVS and CDR2 FQNEAQ. CDR3 DNA sequence: TGTGCCAGCAGCGCCGGGACAACTGGCGCTGAAGCTTTCTTT. Translating gives CASSAGTTGAEAFF.

This clone was detected only once. The chain links TRBV7-9 to TRBJ1-3; D gene ambiguous. The CDR3 sequence is 15 residues long. Germline CDR1 reads SEHNR; CDR2 reads FQNEAQ (reference sequence). V was clipped by 3 bases and J by 0 bases, with 9 bases between them. CDR3 DNA sequence: TGTGCCAGCAGCTTCCCGACCAGCTCTGGAAACACCATATATTTT. Translating gives CASSFPTSSGNTIYF. Combining the CDR3 with reference TRBV7-9 and TRBJ1-3 gives the whole variable domain DTGVSQNPRHKITKRGQNVTFRCDPISEHNRLYWYRQTLGQGPEFLTYFQNEAQLEKSRLLSDRFSAERPKGSFSTLEIQRTEQGDSAMYLCASSFPTSSGNTIYFGEGSWLTVV.

This clone was seen just once. This chain joins TRBV7-2 and TRBJ2-3; D may match TRBD1 or TRBD2 (6 bases each). Trimming left V 2 bases short and J 0 bases short, with 9 bases between. This CDR3 has 15 amino acids. Germline V gene sequence: CDR1 SGHTA, CDR2 FQGNSA. This chain's CDR3 is CASSLRGTSTDTQYF. DNA of the CDR3: TGTGCCAGCAGCTTAAGGGGGACTAGCACAGATACGCAGTATTTT.

The J gene is TRBJ1-6, the V gene TRBV15; D not resolved. The V and J ends lost 8 bases and 7 bases respectively, with 12 bases between them. This CDR3 contains 13 residues. Germline V gives CDR1 LNHNV, CDR2 YYDKDF (reference sequence). CDR3: CATRGGINSPLHF. As DNA, the CDR3 is TGTGCCACCCGAGGTGGGATCAATTCACCCCTCCACTTT.

V and J are TRBV5-4 and TRBJ2-3, with a weak D call TRBD2 (6 bases). V shed 3 bases and J shed 2 bases, with 13 bases lying between them. The V gene's germline CDR1 is SGHNT and CDR2 YYREEE (reference sequence). The CDR3 has 15 amino acids. The CDR3 is CASSSGTGYTDTQYF. Written as DNA, the CDR3 is TGTGCCAGCAGCTCCGGGACTGGATACACAGATACGCAGTATTTT.

The chain uses TRBV5-1 and TRBJ1-3; the match to TRBD1 covers 11 bases. The length of the CDR3 is 16 residues. Germline CDR1 and CDR2: SGHRS and YFSETQ. V was pared by 4 bases and J by 2 bases, with 5 bases of the junction left unmatched. CDR3 in amino acids: CASSPGQGAPGNTIYF. The CDR3 DNA is TGCGCCAGCAGCCCAGGACAGGGGGCGCCTGGAAACACCATATATTTT.

The chain joins TRBV10-1 to TRBJ1-2, with a possible D match to TRBD1 (5 bases). The CDR3 is made up of 15 amino acids. Germline loops: CDR1 WNHNN, CDR2 SYGVQD (reference sequence). Deletions cut 2 bases from V and 3 bases from J, with 13 bases between. The CDR3 region is CASSERGHPDYGYTF. CDR3 DNA: TGCGCCAGCAGTGAGAGGGGTCATCCAGACTATGGCTACACCTTC.

CDR3 in amino acids: CASTLGRTMNTEAFF. CDR3 in DNA: TGTGCCAGCACACTTGGGAGGACAATGAACACTGAAGCTTTCTTT. This chain uses TRBV21-1 with TRBJ1-1. TRBV21-1 is a documented pseudogene. The length of the CDR3 is 15 residues.

The count of this clone is one. One end of the junction varies from germline; a read error may be responsible. The gene calls are TRBV7-7 and TRBJ2-5; perhaps TRBD2 as D (5 bases). Germline V gene lookup returns CDR1 SSHAT and CDR2 FNYEAQ (reference sequence). The CDR3 is 14 amino acids. In nucleotides, the CDR3 is TGTGCTAGCAGCCCACTCGGGGACCAAGAGACCCAGTACTTC. Translating gives CASSPLGDQETQYF.

For the CDR3, the DNA is TGTGCCAGCAGTTTAACATCGACAGGGGTGGAGACCCAGTACTTC. This gives the protein CASSLTSTGVETQYF. The chain carries TRBV27 and TRBJ2-5; 8 bases map to TRBD1. CDR1 MNHEY and CDR2 SMNVEV come from the germline V gene (reference sequence). The J segment lost 5 bases and the V segment lost 2 bases, leaving 7 bases of the junction unmatched. The CDR3 is 15 residues long.